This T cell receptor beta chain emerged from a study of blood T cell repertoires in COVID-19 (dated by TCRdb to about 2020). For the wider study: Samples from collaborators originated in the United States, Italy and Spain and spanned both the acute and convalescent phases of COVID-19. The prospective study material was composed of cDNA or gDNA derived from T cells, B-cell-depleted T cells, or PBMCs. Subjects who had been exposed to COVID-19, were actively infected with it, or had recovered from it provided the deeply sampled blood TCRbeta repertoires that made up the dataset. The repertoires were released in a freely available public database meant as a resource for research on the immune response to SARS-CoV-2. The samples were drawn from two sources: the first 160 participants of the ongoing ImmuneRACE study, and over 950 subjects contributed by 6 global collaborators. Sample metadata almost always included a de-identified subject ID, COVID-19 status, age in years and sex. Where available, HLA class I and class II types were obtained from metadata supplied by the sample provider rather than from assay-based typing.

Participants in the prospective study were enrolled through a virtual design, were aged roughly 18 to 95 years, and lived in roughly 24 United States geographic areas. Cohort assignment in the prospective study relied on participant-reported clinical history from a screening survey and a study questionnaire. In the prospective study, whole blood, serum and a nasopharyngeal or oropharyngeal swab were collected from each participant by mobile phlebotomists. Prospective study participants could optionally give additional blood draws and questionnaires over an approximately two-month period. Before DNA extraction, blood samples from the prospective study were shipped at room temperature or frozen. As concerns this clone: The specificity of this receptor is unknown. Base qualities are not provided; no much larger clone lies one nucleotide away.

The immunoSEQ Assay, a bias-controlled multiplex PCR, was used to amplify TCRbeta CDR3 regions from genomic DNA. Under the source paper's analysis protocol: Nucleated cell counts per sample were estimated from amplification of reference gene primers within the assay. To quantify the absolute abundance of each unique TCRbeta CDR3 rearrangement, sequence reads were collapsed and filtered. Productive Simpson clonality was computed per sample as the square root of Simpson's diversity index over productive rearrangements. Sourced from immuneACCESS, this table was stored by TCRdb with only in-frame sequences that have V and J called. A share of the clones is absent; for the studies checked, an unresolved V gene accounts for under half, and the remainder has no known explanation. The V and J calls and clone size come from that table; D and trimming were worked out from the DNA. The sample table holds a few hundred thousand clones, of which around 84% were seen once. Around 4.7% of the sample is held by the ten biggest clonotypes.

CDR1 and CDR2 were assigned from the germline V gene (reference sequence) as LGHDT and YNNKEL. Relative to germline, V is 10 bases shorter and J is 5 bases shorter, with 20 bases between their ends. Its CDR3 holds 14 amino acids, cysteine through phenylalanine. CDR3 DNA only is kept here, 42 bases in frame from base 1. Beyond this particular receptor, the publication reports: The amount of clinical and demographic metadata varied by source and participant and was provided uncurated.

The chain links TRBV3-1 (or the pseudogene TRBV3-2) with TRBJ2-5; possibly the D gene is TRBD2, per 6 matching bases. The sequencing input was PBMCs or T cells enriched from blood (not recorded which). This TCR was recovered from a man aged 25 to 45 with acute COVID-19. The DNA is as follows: TGTGCCACTAAAAGAGCGGAGGGTGGGGAGACCCAGTACTTC. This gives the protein CATKRAEGGETQYF.